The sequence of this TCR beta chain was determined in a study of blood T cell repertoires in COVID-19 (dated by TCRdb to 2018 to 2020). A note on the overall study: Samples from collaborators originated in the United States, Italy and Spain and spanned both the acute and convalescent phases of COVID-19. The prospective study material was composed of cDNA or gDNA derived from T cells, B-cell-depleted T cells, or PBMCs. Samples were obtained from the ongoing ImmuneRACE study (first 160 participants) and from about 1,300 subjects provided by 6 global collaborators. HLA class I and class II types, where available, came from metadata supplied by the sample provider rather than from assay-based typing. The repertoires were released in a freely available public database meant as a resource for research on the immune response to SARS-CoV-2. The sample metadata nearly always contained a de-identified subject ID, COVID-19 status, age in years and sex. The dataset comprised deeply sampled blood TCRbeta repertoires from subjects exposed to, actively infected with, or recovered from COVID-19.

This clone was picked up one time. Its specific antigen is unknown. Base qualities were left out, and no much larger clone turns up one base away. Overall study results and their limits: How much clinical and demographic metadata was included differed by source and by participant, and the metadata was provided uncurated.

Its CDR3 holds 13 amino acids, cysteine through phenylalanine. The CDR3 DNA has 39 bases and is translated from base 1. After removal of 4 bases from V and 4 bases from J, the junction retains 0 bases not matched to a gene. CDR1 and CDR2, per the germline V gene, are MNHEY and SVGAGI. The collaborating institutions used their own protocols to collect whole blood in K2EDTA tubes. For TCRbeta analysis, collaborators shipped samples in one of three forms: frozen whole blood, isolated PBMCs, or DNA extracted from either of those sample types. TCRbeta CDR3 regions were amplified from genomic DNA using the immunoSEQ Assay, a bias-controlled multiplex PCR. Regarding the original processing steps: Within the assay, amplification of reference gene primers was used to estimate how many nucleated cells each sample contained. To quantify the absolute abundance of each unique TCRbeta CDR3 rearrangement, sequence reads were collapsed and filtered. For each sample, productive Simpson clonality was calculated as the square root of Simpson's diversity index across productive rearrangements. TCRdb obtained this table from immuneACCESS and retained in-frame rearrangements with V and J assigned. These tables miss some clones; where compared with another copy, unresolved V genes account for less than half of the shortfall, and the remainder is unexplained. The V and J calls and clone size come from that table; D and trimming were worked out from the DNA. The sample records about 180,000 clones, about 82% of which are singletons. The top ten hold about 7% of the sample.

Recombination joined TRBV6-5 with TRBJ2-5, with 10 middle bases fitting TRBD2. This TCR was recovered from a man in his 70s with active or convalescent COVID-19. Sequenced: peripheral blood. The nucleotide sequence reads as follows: TGTGCCAGCAGTTGGACTAGCGGAGAGACCCAGTACTTC. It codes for CASSWTSGETQYF.